A single sample gave rise to the 27 T cell receptor beta chains below, sequenced in a study of blood T cell repertoires in COVID-19. Only in-frame clones appear in the TCRdb table, and some are missing; sequencing was by immunoSEQ multiplex PCR. The sample yields roughly 220,000 clones, roughly 84% seen once. Sequencing input: peripheral blood. These TCRs come from a woman aged 55-69 years with acute or convalescent COVID-19.

The CDR3 coding sequence is TGTGCCAGCAGCCCCCAGCAGGGTACGGCTTTCTTT. The encoded protein is CASSPQQGTAFF. The chain has TRBV7-9 and TRBJ1-1, with D possibly being TRBD1 (5 bases). The germline V gene has CDR1 SEHNR and CDR2 FQNEAQ (reference sequence). This CDR3 has 12 residues. Between the trimmed V and J ends, which lost 5 bases and 11 bases, there was a span of 15 bases.

The V gene is TRBV4-3, the J gene TRBJ2-7; D unclear. The CDR3 sequence is 14 residues long. V was clipped by 0 bases and J by 5 bases, with 11 bases between them. In germline, CDR1 is LGHNA, CDR2 YSLEER. CDR3 sequence: CASSQDHRANEQYF. The CDR3 DNA is TGCGCCAGCAGCCAAGATCATCGCGCCAACGAGCAGTACTTC.

The chain has TRBV11-2 and TRBJ1-1; 10 bases align to TRBD1. Germline V gene data show CDR1 as SGHAT and CDR2 as FQNNGV. Germline trimming cut 5 bases from V and 10 bases from J; bases unmatched to any gene: 7. This CDR3 spans 13 amino acids. CDR3 sequence reads: CASSRGTGDRAFF. CDR3 sequence (DNA): TGTGCCAGCAGCCGCGGGACAGGGGACAGAGCTTTCTTT.

The J gene is TRBJ1-6, the V gene TRBV7-9; a weak D match, TRBD1 (6 bases). The CDR3 covers 15 residues. V lost 1 base to trimming and J lost 6 bases, with 10 bases between them. Per the germline V gene, CDR1 is SEHNR and CDR2 is FQNEAQ (reference sequence). CDR3 nucleotides: TGTGCCAGCAGCTTAGGGAGAGGGGGTAATTCACCCCTCCACTTT. Protein sequence: CASSLGRGGNSPLHF.

The chain has TRBV5-5 and TRBJ1-4; D perhaps matches TRBD1 (5 bases). Per the germline V gene, CDR1 is SGHKS and CDR2 is YYEKEE (reference sequence). V was shortened by 0 bases and J by 2 bases, with 8 bases between the two germline ends. The CDR3 spans 15 residues. CDR3 protein: CASSLEGLTNEKLFF. The DNA of the CDR3 is TGTGCCAGCAGCTTGGAGGGGTTGACTAATGAAAAACTGTTTTTT.

The chain carries TRBV19 and TRBJ2-2, with TRBD1 as a possible D gene (5 bases). Trimming took off 8 bases at V and 6 bases at J, with 13 bases between the two ends. The germline gives CDR1 LNHDA, CDR2 SQIVND (reference sequence). The CDR3 is 13 residues long. This CDR3 reads CASSQGIAGELFF. The DNA of the CDR3 is TGTGCCAGTTCTCAGGGTATAGCCGGGGAGCTGTTTTTT. The whole variable domain, remainder taken from reference TRBV19 and TRBJ2-2, is DGGITQSPKYLFRKEGQNVTLSCEQNLNHDAMYWYRQDPGQGLRLIYYSQIVNDFQKGDIAEGYSVSREKKESFPLTVTSAQKNPTAFYLCASSQGIAGELFFGEGSRLTVL.

This clone was seen just once. One end of the junction fails to match germline, which may point to a read error. The sample carries other DNA sequences with the same CDR3. The V call is TRBV7-8, the J call TRBJ2-1, with D possibly TRBD2 on 5 matching bases. The CDR3 is 16 residues long. Germline CDR1 and CDR2: SGHVS and FQNEAQ. The CDR3 loop reads CARSPAGRAASHEQFF. Written as DNA, the CDR3 is TGTGCCCGCAGCCCCGCTGGGCGGGCTGCCAGCCATGAGCAGTTCTTC.

Comment on this clone: Lacking the conserved final phenylalanine or tryptophan, this CDR3 likely reflects a read error. The DNA is left out, because the CDR3 cannot be placed on it with certainty; the CDR3 is given as TCRdb lists it. The chain links TRBV28 to TRBJ1-1. Germline values: CDR1 MDHEN, CDR2 SYDVKM. The CDR3 has 9 residues if both end residues are counted. The chain's CDR3 is CASSVGGGL.

This chain uses TRBV6-1 with TRBJ2-3; D remains unclear. Trimming shortened V by 4 bases and J by 4 bases, and 21 bases separated the two germline ends. The CDR3 is 17 residues long. Germline CDR1 and CDR2: MNHNS and SASEGT. The CDR3 sequence is CASSGIEENPWADTQYF. In nucleotides, the CDR3 is TGTGCCAGCAGTGGCATAGAGGAGAACCCTTGGGCAGATACGCAGTATTTT.

This clone was seen a handful of times. V gene TRBV6-6 combines with J gene TRBJ1-1, with a possible D match to TRBD1 (5 bases). Trimming removed 8 bases at V and 4 bases at J, with 14 bases between. Germline CDR1 MNHNY, CDR2 SVGAGI (reference sequence). CDR3 length: 13 amino acids. CDR3 DNA: TGTGCCAGCGGGGGGAACAAGGGCACTGAAGCTTTCTTT. Residues: CASGGNKGTEAFF.

This clone was picked up one time. V gene TRBV3-1 (or the pseudogene TRBV3-2) combines with J gene TRBJ1-1, with 8 bases aligning to TRBD1. V was clipped by 1 base and J by 4 bases; unmatched bases: 8. CDR3 length: 16 amino acids. Germline V lookup: CDR1 LGHDT, CDR2 YNNKEL (reference sequence). The CDR3 sequence is CASSQAFWTGSTEAFF. In DNA, the CDR3 is TGTGCCAGCAGCCAAGCCTTCTGGACAGGGAGCACTGAAGCTTTCTTT.

The chain couples TRBV5-1 to TRBJ1-1; D perhaps matches TRBD1 (6 bases). The V and J ends lost 2 bases and 2 bases respectively, with 10 bases between them. In germline, CDR1 is SGHRS, CDR2 YFSETQ. This CDR3 spans 14 amino acids. The CDR3 DNA reads as TGCGCCAGCAGCTTACAGGGAAGTAACACTGAAGCTTTCTTT. Its protein product is CASSLQGSNTEAFF.

The chain links TRBV7-2 to TRBJ1-2; D call uncertain. V was trimmed by 3 bases and J by 0 bases, leaving 5 bases between them. This CDR3 is 13 amino acids long. Per germline, CDR1 SGHTA and CDR2 FQGNSA. The CDR3 nucleotides read TGTGCCAGCAGCTTCCTCGCTAACTATGGCTACACCTTC. Residues: CASSFLANYGYTF.

This chain joins TRBV19 and TRBJ1-3; maybe TRBD1 (5 bases). The V end was cut by 7 bases, the J end by 0 bases, with 10 bases between. Germline CDR1 LNHDA, CDR2 SQIVND (reference sequence). The CDR3 is made up of 14 amino acids. CDR3 sequence reads: CASMGLSSGNTIYF. The CDR3 region has the DNA TGTGCCAGTATGGGGCTTAGCTCTGGAAACACCATATATTTT.

The chain couples TRBV6-5 to TRBJ2-7; 10 bases are a match to TRBD1. V gave up 2 bases and J gave up 3 bases; unmatched junction bases: 4. The CDR3 sequence is 15 residues long. CDR1 is MNHEY and CDR2 is SVGAGI in the germline V gene. In nucleotides, the CDR3 is TGTGCCAGCAGTTACACCGGACAGGGGGGCTACGAGCAGTACTTC. Translation: CASSYTGQGGYEQYF.

This clone has just one count. J is TRBJ2-2 and V is TRBV3-1 (or the pseudogene TRBV3-2); 15 nucleotides align to TRBD2. Trimming cost V 2 bases and J 4 bases; bases outside gene matches: 11. The germline V gene encodes CDR1 LGHDT and CDR2 YNNKEL (reference sequence). CDR3 length: 20 residues. The CDR3 here is CASSQQGLAGGRSGTGELFF. CDR3 in DNA: TGTGCCAGCAGCCAACAGGGACTAGCGGGGGGAAGGTCGGGCACCGGGGAGCTGTTTTTT.

To note about this clone: Other DNA variants within this sample encode the same CDR3. The rearrangement uses TRBV29-1 and TRBJ1-2, with D unresolved. Germline CDR1 is SQVTM and CDR2 is ANQGSEA. V lost 0 bases, J lost 8 bases, and 4 bases lay in between. There are 10 residues in the CDR3. The chain's CDR3 is CSVEEGGYTF. The CDR3, as DNA: TGCAGCGTTGAAGAGGGCGGCTACACCTTC. The full variable domain, with the rest looked up from reference TRBV29-1 and TRBJ1-2, is SAVISQKPSRDICQRGTSLTIQCQVDSQVTMMFWYRQQPGQSLTLIATANQGSEATYESGFVIDKFPISRPNLTFSTLTVSNMSPEDSSIYLCSVEEGGYTFGSGTRLTVV.

The chain is built from TRBV19 and TRBJ1-6; perhaps TRBD1 as D (5 bases). V lost 4 bases and J 2 bases, leaving 9 bases between the germline ends. The germline V gene has CDR1 LNHDA and CDR2 SQIVND (reference sequence). This CDR3 is built from 15 residues. CDR3 protein: CASSTPGTYNSPLHF. In DNA form, the CDR3 reads TGTGCCAGTAGTACCCCAGGGACCTATAATTCACCCCTCCACTTT.

The chain has TRBV9 and TRBJ2-1; 8 nucleotides match TRBD2. Germline CDR1 and CDR2: SGDLS and YYNGEE. Germline trimming cut 0 bases from V and 8 bases from J; bases unmatched to any gene: 7. CDR3 length: 15 amino acids. CDR3 sequence reads: CASSVVTGGQDEQFF. Here the CDR3 DNA reads TGTGCCAGCAGCGTAGTAACGGGGGGGCAGGATGAGCAGTTCTTC.

The rearrangement joins TRBV19 to TRBJ1-5; 9 bases line up with TRBD1. Germline CDR1 reads LNHDA; CDR2 reads SQIVND (reference sequence). V gave up 5 bases and J gave up 0 bases; unmatched junction bases: 5. The CDR3 consists of 16 residues. CDR3 protein: CASSGGTGRSNQPQHF. The CDR3 DNA is TGTGCCAGTAGTGGTGGGACAGGGCGTAGCAATCAGCCCCAGCATTTT.

The chain carries TRBV11-3 and TRBJ1-2; 8 nucleotides align to TRBD1. Germline CDR1 SGHNT, CDR2 YENEEA. The CDR3 has 18 amino acids. J gave up 4 bases and V 5 bases, and 18 bases lay outside the gene matches. CDR3 loop: CASSNFPGQAQPPYGYTF. For the CDR3, the DNA is TGTGCCAGCAGCAACTTCCCGGGACAGGCCCAACCGCCCTATGGCTACACCTTC.

This clone was picked up one time. The chain carries TRBV7-2 and TRBJ2-1, with 7 bases fitting TRBD2. The junction had 8 bases not matched to a gene; V was cut back by 2 bases and J by 4 bases. This CDR3 spans 16 amino acids. Per the germline V gene, CDR1 is SGHTA and CDR2 is FQGNSA. CDR3: CASSLSPGGRYNEQFF. The DNA for the CDR3 is TGTGCCAGCAGCTTATCGCCGGGGGGTCGTTACAATGAGCAGTTCTTC.

The CDR3 coding sequence is TGTGCCAGCAGCTTGGAGGGAATCTCTGGAAACACCATATATTTT. Its protein product is CASSLEGISGNTIYF. The gene calls are TRBV11-2 and TRBJ1-3, with D uncertain. V shed 3 bases and J shed 0 bases, with 9 bases lying between them. This CDR3 is built from 15 residues. The V gene's germline CDR1 is SGHAT and CDR2 FQNNGV.

This clone was seen only a few times. V usage is TRBV5-1 and J usage is TRBJ2-1; 8 nucleotides match TRBD2. CDR3 length: 15 residues. The V gene end was trimmed by 0 bases and the J gene end by 4 bases; junction bases not matched to a gene: 3. Germline V gene lookup returns CDR1 SGHRS and CDR2 YFSETQ. The CDR3 DNA sequence: TGCGCCAGCAGCTTGGTGGGACTAGAGTACAATGAGCAGTTCTTC. Its translation is CASSLVGLEYNEQFF.

The chain employs TRBV3-1 (or the pseudogene TRBV3-2) and TRBJ1-3, with unresolved D. Germline V gene data show CDR1 as LGHDT and CDR2 as YNNKEL (reference sequence). With 0 bases removed from V and 0 bases from J, the gap between germline ends came to 6 bases. The CDR3 is made up of 15 amino acids. The CDR3 nucleotides are TGTGCCAGCAGCCAAGACTCTATCTCTGGAAACACCATATATTTT. Its translation is CASSQDSISGNTIYF.

The chain has TRBV19 and TRBJ1-3; TRBD1 aligns across 7 bases. This CDR3 region has 15 residues. Losses at the gene ends were 3 bases for V and 4 bases for J; bases not matched to a gene: 6. Germline V gives CDR1 LNHDA, CDR2 SQIVND (reference sequence). CDR3 in DNA: TGTGCCAGTAGTATTGAGGGGGCTCTCGGAAACACCATATATTTT. Its translation is CASSIEGALGNTIYF.

The chain combines TRBV7-9 with TRBJ1-1; D ambiguous. Germline loops: CDR1 SEHNR, CDR2 FQNEAQ (reference sequence). This CDR3 contains 14 residues. V was clipped by 2 bases and J by 1 base, with 8 bases between them. DNA for the CDR3: TGTGCCAGCAGCTTACTAACCGAGAACACTGAAGCTTTCTTT. Amino acids: CASSLLTENTEAFF.